This TCR beta chain was captured in a study of shared clonotypes between healthy human individuals. Whole-study results and caveats: The study sampled only blood, and tissue repertoires likely differ. The authors expected sequencing depth to affect clonotype sharing among donors.

About this clone: The antigen is not known.

The CDR3 is made up of 14 amino acids. Per germline, CDR1 MNHNS and CDR2 SASEGT. V was cut by 7 bases and J by 0 bases, with 9 bases left in between. The assay was immunoSEQ multiplex PCR, and TCRdb's table has in-frame clones only and misses some. In the table there are about 490,000 clones, over 70% of which are singletons. This receptor was obtained from a woman aged 40 to 50 in good health. Some clones in this sample may be carry-over from other donors' samples. The chain carries TRBV6-1 and TRBJ1-4; D is undetermined. The source material was PBMCs. The CDR3 is CASMGGTTNEKLFF. The CDR3 DNA sequence: TGTGCCAGCATGGGAGGGACAACTAATGAAAAACTGTTTTTT.